A single T cell receptor beta chain is shown here with its context. The record originates from a study of blood T cell repertoires in COVID-19. As for the study in general: Some COVID-19 samples were acute and others convalescent; all came from the United States, Italy and Spain. PBMCs, B-cell-depleted T cells, or T cells were the source of the cDNA or gDNA that made up the material.

Study processing details: Quantification of nucleated cells was approximated via reference gene primer amplification. Using immunoSEQ multiplex PCR, the repertoire was profiled, and TCRdb retains in-frame clones only, with some absent. V, J and clone size were drawn from that table, and D and trimming were deduced from the DNA. The data contain some 210,000 clones, 84% of them seen just once; the ten biggest clones take up 6% to 8.5%. There are 16 residues in the CDR3. The V gene's germline CDR1 is MDHEN and CDR2 SYDVKM. The ends lost 7 bases at V and 3 bases at J; junction bases unmatched: 11. The sequenced material came from peripheral blood. This TCR derives from a woman in her 50s with active or convalescent COVID-19. J is TRBJ2-3 and V is TRBV28; 9 bases are shared with TRBD2. CDR3 amino acids: CASTVGRGRVTDTQYF. Here the CDR3 DNA reads TGTGCCAGCACTGTCGGTCGCGGGAGGGTTACAGATACGCAGTATTTT.